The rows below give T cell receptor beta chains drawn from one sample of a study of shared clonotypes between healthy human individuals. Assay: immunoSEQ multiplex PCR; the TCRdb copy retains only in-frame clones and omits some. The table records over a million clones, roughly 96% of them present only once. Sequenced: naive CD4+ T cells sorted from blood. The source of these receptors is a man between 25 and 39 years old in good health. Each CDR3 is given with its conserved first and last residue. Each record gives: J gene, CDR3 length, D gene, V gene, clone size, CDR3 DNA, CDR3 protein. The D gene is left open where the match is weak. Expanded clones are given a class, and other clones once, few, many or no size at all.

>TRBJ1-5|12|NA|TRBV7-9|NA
TGTGCCAGCAGCCCCCCAAATCAGCCCCAGCATTTT
CASSPPNQPQHF
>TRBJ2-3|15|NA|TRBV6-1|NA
TGTGCCAGCAGTGCGGGGGTTACGGAACTGGATACGCAGTATTTT
CASSAGVTELDTQYF
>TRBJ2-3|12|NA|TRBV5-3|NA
TGTGCCACCACTCCGAGCGCAGATACGCAGTATTTT
CATTPSADTQYF
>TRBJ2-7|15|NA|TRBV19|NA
TGTGCCAGTAGTACACCAACCGGGAGCCCCTACGAGCAGTACTTC
CASSTPTGSPYEQYF
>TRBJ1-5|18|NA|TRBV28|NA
TGTGCCAGCAGTTTTATTTTAAGGGCCGGGATTAGCAATCAGCCCCAGCATTTT
CASSFILRAGISNQPQHF
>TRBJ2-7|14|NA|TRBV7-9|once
TGTGCCAGCAGCTTAGTTGGGCAGGCGTGGGAGCAGTACTTC
CASSLVGQAWEQYF
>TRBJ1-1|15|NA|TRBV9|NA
TGTGCCAGCAGCGTCTCCGGGGAAGGGCGAATTGAAGCTTTCTTT
CASSVSGEGRIEAFF
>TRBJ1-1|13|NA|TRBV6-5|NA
TGTGCCAGCAGTTCACAGATGAACACTGAAGCTTTCTTT
CASSSQMNTEAFF
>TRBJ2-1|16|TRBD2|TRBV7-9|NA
TGTGCCAGCAGCTTAGTAGCAGCGGGAGCGGTCAATGAGCAGTTCTTC
CASSLVAAGAVNEQFF
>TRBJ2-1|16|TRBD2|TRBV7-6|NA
TGTGCCAGCAGCTTAGAGACTAGCGGGAGGATCAATGAGCAGTTCTTC
CASSLETSGRINEQFF